This TCR beta chain was retrieved from a study of blood T cells in healthy people across ages. For this clonotype: A read error may account for a junction end that differs from germline.

Each donor had 8 to 10 milliliters of peripheral blood drawn. A sample-barcoded 5' primer and a J-beta primer mix were used in a second PCR of roughly 6 to 11 cycles. TCRdb itself ran the 5' RACE reads through MiXCR, one entry per CDR3 protein. Of approximately 730,000 distinct CDR3 sequences listed, roughly 50% are singletons. The CDR3 contains 13 residues. From germline, CDR1 is SGHTA and CDR2 FQGNSA. The chain carries TRBV7-2 and TRBJ1-1, with TRBD1 as a possible D gene (5 bases). The TCR originated in a man aged 80 or over in good health. What was sequenced was blood. CDR3 sequence: CAGSLVRGTEAFF. CDR3 nucleotides: TGTGCCGGCAGCTTAGTAAGGGGAACTGAAGCTTTCTTT.